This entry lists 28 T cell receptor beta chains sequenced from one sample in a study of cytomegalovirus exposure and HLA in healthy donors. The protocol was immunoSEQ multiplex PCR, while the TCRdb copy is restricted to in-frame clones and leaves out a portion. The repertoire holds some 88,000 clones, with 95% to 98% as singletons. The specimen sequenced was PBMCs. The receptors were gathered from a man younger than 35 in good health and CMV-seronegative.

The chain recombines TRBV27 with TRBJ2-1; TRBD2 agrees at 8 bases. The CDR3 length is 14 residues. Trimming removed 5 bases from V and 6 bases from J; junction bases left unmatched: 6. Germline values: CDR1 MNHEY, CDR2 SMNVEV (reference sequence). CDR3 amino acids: CASSTGLVINEQFF. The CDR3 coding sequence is TGTGCCAGCAGTACGGGACTAGTTATCAATGAGCAGTTCTTC.

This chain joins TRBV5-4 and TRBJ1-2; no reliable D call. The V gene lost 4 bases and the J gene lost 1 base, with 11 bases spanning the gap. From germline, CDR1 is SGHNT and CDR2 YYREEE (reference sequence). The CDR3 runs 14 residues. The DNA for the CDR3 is TGTGCCAGCAGCCCGCGGTTGCGTAACTATGGCTACACCTTC. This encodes CASSPRLRNYGYTF. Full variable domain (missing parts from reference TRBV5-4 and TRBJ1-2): ETGVTQSPTHLIKTRGQQVTLRCSSQSGHNTVSWYQQALGQGPQFIFQYYREEENGRGNFPPRFSGLQFPNYSSELNVNALELDDSALYLCASSPRLRNYGYTFGSGTRLTVV.

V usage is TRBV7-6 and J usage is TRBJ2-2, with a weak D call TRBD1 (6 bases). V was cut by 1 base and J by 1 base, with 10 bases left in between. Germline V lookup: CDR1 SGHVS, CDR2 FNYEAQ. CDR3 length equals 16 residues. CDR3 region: CASSLVIQGNTGELFF. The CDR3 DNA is TGTGCCAGCAGCTTAGTTATACAGGGGAACACCGGGGAGCTGTTTTTT.

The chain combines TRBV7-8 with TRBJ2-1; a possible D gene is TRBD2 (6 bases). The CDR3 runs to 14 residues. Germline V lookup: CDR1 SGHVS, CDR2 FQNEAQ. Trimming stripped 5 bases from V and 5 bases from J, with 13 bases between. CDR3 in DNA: TGTGCCAGCAGCACGCGGGCGGGAAACAATGAGCAGTTCTTC. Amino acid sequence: CASSTRAGNNEQFF. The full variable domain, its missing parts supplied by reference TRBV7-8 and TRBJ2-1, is GAGVSQSPRYKVAKRGQDVALRCDPISGHVSLFWYQQALGQGPEFLTYFQNEAQLDKSGLPSDRFFAERPEGSVSTLKIQRTQQEDSAVYLCASSTRAGNNEQFFGPGTRLTVL.

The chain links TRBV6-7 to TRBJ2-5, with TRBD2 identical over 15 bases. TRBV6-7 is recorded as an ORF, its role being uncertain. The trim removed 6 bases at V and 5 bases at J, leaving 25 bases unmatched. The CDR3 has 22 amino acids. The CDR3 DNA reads TGTGCCAGCAGCATACGGGCCGAGGGGACTAGCGGGAGGTTTCAAAAGGAGGAGACCCAGTACTTC. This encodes CASSIRAEGTSGRFQKEETQYF.

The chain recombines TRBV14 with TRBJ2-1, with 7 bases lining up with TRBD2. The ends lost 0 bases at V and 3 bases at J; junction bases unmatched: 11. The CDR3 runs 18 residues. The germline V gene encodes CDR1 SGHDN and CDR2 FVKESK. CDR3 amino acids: CASSQDRLETSYYNEQFF. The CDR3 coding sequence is TGTGCCAGCAGCCAAGATCGGCTAGAGACTAGCTACTACAATGAGCAGTTCTTC.

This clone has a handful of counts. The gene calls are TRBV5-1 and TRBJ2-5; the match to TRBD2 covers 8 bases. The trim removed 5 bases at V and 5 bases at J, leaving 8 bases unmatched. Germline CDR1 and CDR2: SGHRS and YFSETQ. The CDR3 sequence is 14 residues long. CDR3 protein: CASSLAGSGETQYF. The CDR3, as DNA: TGCGCCAGCAGTCTAGCGGGCTCTGGGGAGACCCAGTACTTC.

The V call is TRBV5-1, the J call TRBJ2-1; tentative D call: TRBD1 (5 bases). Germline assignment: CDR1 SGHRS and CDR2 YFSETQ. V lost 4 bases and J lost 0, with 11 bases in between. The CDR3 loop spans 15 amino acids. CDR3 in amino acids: CASSPPTDSYNEQFF. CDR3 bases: TGCGCCAGCAGCCCACCGACAGACTCCTACAATGAGCAGTTCTTC. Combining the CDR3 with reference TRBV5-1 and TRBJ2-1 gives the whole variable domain KAGVTQTPRYLIKTRGQQVTLSCSPISGHRSVSWYQQTPGQGLQFLFEYFSETQRNKGNFPGRFSGRQFSNSRSEMNVSTLELGDSALYLCASSPPTDSYNEQFFGPGTRLTVL.

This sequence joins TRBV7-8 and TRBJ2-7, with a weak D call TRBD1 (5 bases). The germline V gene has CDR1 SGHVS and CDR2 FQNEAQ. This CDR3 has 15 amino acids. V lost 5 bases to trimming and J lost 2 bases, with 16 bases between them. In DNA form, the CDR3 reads TGTGCCAGCAGCCATACGGCCAGGGAAACCTACGAGCAGTACGTC. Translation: CASSHTARETYEQYV.

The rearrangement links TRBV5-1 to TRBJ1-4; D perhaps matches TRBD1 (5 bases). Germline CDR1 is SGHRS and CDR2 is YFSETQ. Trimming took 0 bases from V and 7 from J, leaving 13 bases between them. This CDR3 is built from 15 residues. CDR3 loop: CASSLASGGGEKLFF. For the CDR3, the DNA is TGCGCCAGCAGCTTGGCATCGGGGGGTGGTGAAAAACTGTTTTTT. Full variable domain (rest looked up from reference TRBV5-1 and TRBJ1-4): KAGVTQTPRYLIKTRGQQVTLSCSPISGHRSVSWYQQTPGQGLQFLFEYFSETQRNKGNFPGRFSGRQFSNSRSEMNVSTLELGDSALYLCASSLASGGGEKLFFGSGTQLSVL.

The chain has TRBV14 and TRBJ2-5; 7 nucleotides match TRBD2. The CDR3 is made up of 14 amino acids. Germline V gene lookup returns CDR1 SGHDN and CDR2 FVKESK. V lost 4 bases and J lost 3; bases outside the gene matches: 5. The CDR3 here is CASSRGGAEETQYF. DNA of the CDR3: TGTGCCAGCAGCCGGGGAGGGGCGGAAGAGACCCAGTACTTC.

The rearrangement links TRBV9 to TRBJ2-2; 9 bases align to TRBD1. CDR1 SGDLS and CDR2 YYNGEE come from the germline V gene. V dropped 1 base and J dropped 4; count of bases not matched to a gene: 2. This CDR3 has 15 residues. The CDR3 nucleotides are TGTGCCAGCAGCGTAACGGGACAGGGCACCGGGGAGCTGTTTTTT. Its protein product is CASSVTGQGTGELFF.

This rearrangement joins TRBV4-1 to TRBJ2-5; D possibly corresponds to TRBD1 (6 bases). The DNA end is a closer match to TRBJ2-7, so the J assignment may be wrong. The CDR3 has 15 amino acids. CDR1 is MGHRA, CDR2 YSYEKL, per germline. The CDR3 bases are TGCGCCAGCAGCCAACTTGGACAGACCCTCTACGAGCAGTACTTC. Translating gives CASSQLGQTLYEQYF.

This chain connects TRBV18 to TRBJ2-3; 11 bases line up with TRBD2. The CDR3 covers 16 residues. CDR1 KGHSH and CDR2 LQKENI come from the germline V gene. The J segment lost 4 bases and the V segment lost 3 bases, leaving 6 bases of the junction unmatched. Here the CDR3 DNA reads TGTGCCAGCTCACCCGGACTGACTAGCGGGGCAGATACGCAGTATTTT. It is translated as CASSPGLTSGADTQYF.

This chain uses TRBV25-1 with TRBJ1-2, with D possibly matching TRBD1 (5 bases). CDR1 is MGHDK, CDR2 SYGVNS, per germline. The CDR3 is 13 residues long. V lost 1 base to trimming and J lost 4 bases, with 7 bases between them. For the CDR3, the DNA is TGTGCCAGCAGTGAATCCAGGGCCTATGGCTACACCTTC. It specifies CASSESRAYGYTF.

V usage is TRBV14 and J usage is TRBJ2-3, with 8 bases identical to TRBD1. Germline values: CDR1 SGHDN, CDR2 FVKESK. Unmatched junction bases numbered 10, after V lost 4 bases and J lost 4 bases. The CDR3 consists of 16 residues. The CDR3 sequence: CASSPRQGSSADTQYF. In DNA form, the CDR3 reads TGTGCCAGCAGCCCTAGACAGGGGAGTTCAGCAGATACGCAGTATTTT.

As DNA, the CDR3 is TGCGCCAGCAGGTGGACAGGGGGGGATGAAAAACTGTTTTTT. The encoded protein is CASRWTGGDEKLFF. The chain combines TRBV10-2 with TRBJ1-4; 10 bases map to TRBD1. Trimming removed 6 bases from V and 6 bases from J; junction bases left unmatched: 4. This CDR3 region has 14 residues. In germline, CDR1 is WSHSY, CDR2 SAAADI.

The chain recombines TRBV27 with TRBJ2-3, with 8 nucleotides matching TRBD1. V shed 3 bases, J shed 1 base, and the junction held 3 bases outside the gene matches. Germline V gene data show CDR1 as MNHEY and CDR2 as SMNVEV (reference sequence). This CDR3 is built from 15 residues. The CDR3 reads CASSFQGQGTDTQYF. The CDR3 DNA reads TGTGCCAGCAGTTTTCAGGGACAGGGCACAGATACGCAGTATTTT.

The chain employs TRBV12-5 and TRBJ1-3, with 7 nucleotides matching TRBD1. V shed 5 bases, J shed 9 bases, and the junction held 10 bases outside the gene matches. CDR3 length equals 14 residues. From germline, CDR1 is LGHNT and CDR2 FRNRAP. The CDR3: CASGAGTAAGTIYF. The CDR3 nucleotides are TGTGCTAGTGGTGCCGGGACAGCCGCGGGCACCATATATTTT.

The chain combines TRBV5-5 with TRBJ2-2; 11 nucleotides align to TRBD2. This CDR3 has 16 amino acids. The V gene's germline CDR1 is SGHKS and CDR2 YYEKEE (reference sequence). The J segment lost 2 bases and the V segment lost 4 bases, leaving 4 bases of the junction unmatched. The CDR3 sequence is CASSLTSGSNTGELFF. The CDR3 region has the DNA TGTGCCAGCAGCCTTACTAGCGGGAGCAACACCGGGGAGCTGTTTTTT.

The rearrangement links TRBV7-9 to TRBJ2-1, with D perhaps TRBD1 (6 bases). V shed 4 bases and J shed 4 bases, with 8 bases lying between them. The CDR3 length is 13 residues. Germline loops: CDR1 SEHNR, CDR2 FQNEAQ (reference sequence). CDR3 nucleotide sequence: TGTGCCAGCAGCTCAACAGGGTACAATGAGCAGTTCTTC. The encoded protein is CASSSTGYNEQFF.

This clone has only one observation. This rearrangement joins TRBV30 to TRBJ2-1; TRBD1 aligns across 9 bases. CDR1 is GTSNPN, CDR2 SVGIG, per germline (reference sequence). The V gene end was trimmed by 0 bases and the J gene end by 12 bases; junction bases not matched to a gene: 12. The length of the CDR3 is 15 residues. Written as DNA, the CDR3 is TGTGCCTGGAGTGTACGGGCGGGACAGGGCCCACGGCAGTTCTTC. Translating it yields CAWSVRAGQGPRQFF. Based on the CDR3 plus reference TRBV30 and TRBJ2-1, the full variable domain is SQTIHQWPATLVQPVGSPLSLECTVEGTSNPNLYWYRQAAGRGLQLLFYSVGIGQISSEVPQNLSASRPQDRQFILSSKKLLLSDSGFYLCAWSVRAGQGPRQFFGPGTRLTVL.

The CDR3 DNA is TGCGCCAGCAGCTTTGACAGACCCTCTGGGGCCAACGTCCTGACTTTC. It encodes CASSFDRPSGANVLTF. The genes are TRBV5-1 and TRBJ2-6, with a possible D match to TRBD1 (5 bases). The length of the CDR3 is 16 residues. The germline V and J ends were trimmed by 2 bases and 0 bases, with 9 bases remaining between them. Per the germline V gene, CDR1 is SGHRS and CDR2 is YFSETQ.

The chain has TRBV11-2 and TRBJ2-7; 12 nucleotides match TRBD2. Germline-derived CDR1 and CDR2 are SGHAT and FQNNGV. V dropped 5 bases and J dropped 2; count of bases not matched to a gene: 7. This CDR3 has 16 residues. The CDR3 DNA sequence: TGTGCCAGCAGCAAGACTAGCGGGAGTAATCCCTACGAGCAGTACTTC. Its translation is CASSKTSGSNPYEQYF.

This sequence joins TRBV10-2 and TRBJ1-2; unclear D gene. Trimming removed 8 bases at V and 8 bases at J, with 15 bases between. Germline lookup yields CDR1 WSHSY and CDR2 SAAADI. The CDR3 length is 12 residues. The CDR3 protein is CASSPGLSGYTF. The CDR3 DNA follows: TGCGCCAGCTCGCCGGGGTTGAGCGGCTACACCTTC.

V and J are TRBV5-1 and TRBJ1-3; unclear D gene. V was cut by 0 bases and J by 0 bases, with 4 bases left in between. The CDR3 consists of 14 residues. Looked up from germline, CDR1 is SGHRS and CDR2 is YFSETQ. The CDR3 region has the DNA TGCGCCAGCAGCTTGGGGAGCTCTGGAAACACCATATATTTT. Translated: CASSLGSSGNTIYF.

In nucleotides, the CDR3 is TGCGCCAGCAGCCAAGAGAACAGGTCAAATCAGCCCCAGCATTTT. Its protein product is CASSQENRSNQPQHF. The chain employs TRBV4-1 and TRBJ1-5; D might be TRBD1 (5 bases). The germline V gene has CDR1 MGHRA and CDR2 YSYEKL. Trimming removed 0 bases at V and 4 bases at J, with 10 bases between. CDR3 length: 15 amino acids.

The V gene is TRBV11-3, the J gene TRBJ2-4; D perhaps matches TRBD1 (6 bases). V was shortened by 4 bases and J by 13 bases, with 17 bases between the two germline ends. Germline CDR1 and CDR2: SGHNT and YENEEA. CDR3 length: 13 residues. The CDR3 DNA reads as TGTGCCAGCAGCTCGAGATCAGGACAGCTACAGTACTTC. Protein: CASSSRSGQLQYF.